This T cell receptor beta chain was sequenced for a study of blood T cell repertoires in COVID-19. The V gene's germline CDR1 is LNHNV and CDR2 YYDKDF (reference sequence). The CDR3 spans 15 residues. V lost 8 bases, J lost 4 bases, and 9 bases stayed unmatched. Generated by immunoSEQ multiplex PCR, the TCRdb table keeps only in-frame clones and is missing some. The profile covers around 170,000 clones, with about 83% appearing a single time and roughly 1.4% taken by the ten largest. The specimen was peripheral blood. The chain joins TRBV15 to TRBJ2-2, with 8 bases that match TRBD2. The receptor was isolated from a human donor in a cohort sampled during active COVID-19. The CDR3 nucleotides read TGTGCCACCCAAGGCGGGGGGAGTTCCACCGGGGAGCTGTTTTTT. Its translation is CATQGGGSSTGELFF.